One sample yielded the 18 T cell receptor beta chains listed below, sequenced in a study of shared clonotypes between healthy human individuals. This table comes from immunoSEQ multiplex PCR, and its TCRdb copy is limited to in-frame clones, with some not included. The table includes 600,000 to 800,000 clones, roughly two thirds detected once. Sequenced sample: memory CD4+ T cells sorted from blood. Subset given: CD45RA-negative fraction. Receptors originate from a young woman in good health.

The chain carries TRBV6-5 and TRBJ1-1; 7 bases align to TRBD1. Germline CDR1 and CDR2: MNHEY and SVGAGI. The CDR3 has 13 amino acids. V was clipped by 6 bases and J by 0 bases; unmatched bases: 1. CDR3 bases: TGTGCCAGCAGCAGGGGGATGAACACTGAAGCTTTCTTT. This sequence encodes CASSRGMNTEAFF.

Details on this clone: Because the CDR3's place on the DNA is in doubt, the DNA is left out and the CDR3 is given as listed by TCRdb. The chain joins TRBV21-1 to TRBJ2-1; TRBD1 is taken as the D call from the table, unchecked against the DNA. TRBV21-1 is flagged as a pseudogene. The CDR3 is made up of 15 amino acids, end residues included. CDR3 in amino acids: CASSKVGTGNNEQFF.

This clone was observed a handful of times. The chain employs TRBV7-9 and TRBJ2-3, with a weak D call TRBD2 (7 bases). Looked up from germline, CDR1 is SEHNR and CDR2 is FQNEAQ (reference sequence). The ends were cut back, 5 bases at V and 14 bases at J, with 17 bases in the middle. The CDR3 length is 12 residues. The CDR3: CASSGGAPVLYF. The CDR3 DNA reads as TGTGCCAGCAGCGGGGGGGCTCCTGTGTTGTATTTT.

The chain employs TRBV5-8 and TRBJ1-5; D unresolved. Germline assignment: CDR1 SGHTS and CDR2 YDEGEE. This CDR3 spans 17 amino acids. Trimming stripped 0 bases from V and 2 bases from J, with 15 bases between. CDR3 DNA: TGTGCCAGCAGCTTGGCTCCATTTGGGTCGGGCAATCAGCCCCAGCATTTT. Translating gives CASSLAPFGSGNQPQHF.

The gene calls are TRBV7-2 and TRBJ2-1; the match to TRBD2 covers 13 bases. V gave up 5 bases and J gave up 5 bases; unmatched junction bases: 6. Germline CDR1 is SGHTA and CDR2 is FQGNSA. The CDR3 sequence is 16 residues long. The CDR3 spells CASSQTSGRPNNEQFF. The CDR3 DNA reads TGTGCCAGCAGCCAGACTAGCGGGAGGCCTAACAATGAGCAGTTCTTC. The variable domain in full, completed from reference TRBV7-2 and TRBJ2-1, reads GAGVSQSPSNKVTEKGKDVELRCDPISGHTALYWYRQSLGQGLEFLIYFQGNSAPDKSGLPSDRFSAERTGGSVSTLTIQRTQQEDSAVYLCASSQTSGRPNNEQFFGPGTRLTVL.

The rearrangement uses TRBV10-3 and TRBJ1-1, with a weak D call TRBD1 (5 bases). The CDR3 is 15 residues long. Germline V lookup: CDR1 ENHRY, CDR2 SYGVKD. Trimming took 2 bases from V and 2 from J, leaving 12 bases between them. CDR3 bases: TGTGCCATCAGTGAGAGACAGAGCCAAAACACTGAAGCTTTCTTT. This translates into CAISERQSQNTEAFF.

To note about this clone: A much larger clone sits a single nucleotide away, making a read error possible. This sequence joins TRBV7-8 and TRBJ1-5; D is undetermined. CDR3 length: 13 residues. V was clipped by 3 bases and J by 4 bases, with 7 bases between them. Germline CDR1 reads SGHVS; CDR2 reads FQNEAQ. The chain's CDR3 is CASSLEANQPQHF. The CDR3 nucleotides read TGTGCCAGCAGCTTGGAGGCGAATCAGCCCCAGCATTTT.

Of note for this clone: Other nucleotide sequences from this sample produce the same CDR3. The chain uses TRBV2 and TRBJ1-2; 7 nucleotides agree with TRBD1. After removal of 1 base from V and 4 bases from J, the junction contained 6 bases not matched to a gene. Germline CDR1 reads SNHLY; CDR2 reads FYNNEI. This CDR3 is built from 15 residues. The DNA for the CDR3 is TGTGCCAGCAGTGAAGTAAGGACAGGCTCCTATGGCTACACCTTC. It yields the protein CASSEVRTGSYGYTF.

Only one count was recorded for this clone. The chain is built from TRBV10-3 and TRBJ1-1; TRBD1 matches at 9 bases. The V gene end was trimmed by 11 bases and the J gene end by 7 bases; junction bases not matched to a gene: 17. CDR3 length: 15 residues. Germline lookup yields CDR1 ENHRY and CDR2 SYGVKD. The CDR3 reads CAASRDRVGTGEAFF. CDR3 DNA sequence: TGTGCCGCGAGCCGGGACAGGGTCGGGACAGGTGAAGCTTTCTTT.

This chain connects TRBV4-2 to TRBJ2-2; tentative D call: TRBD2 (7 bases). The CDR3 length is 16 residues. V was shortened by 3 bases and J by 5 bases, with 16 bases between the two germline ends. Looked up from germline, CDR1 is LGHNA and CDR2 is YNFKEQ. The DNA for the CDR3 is TGTGCCAGCAGCCACGGCGGGGGCGGGATGACCGGGGAGCTGTTTTTT. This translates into CASSHGGGGMTGELFF.

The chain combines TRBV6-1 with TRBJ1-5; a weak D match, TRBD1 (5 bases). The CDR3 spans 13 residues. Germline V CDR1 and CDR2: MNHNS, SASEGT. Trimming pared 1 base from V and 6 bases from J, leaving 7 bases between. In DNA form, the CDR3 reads TGTGCCAGCAGTGAAGTTAGGGGTCAGCCCCAGCATTTT. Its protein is CASSEVRGQPQHF.

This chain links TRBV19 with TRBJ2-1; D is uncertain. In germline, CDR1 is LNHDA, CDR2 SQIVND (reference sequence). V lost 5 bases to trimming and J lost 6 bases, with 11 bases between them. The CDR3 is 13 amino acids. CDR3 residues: CASSHNSRNEQFF. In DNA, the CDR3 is TGTGCCAGTAGTCATAACAGCCGCAATGAGCAGTTCTTC.

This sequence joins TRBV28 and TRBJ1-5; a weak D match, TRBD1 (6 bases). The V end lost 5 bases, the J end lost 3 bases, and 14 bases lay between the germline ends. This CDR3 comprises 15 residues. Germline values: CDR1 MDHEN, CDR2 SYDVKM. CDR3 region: CASSAHDRINQPQHF. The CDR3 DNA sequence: TGTGCCAGCAGTGCGCACGACAGGATCAATCAGCCCCAGCATTTT. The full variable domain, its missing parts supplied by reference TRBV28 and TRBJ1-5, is DVKVTQSSRYLVKRTGEKVFLECVQDMDHENMFWYRQDPGLGLRLIYFSYDVKMKEKGDIPEGYSVSREKKERFSLILESASTNQTSMYLCASSAHDRINQPQHFGDGTRLSIL.

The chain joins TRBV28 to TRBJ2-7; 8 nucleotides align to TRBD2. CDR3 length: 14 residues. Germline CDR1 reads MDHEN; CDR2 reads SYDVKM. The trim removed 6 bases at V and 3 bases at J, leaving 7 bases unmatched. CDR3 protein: CASSLPGTSYEQYF. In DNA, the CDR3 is TGTGCCAGCAGCCTGCCCGGGACTAGCTACGAGCAGTACTTC. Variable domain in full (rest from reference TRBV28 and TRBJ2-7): DVKVTQSSRYLVKRTGEKVFLECVQDMDHENMFWYRQDPGLGLRLIYFSYDVKMKEKGDIPEGYSVSREKKERFSLILESASTNQTSMYLCASSLPGTSYEQYFGPGTRLTVT.

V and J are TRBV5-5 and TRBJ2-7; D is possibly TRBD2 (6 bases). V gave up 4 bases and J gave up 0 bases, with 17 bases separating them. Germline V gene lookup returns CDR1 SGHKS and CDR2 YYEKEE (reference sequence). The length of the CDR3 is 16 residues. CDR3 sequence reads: CASSPGGPFSSYEQYF. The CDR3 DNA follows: TGTGCCAGCAGCCCCGGGGGTCCCTTCAGCTCCTACGAGCAGTACTTC.

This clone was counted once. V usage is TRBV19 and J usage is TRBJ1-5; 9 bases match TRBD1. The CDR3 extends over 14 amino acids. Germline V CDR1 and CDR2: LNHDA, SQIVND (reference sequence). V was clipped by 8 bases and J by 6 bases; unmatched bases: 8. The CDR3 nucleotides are TGTGCCAGTGATCCGGGACAGGGATTTCAGCCCCAGCATTTT. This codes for CASDPGQGFQPQHF.

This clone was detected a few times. The CDR3 is CASSLMLTDIQYF. CDR3 nucleotides: TGCGCCAGCAGCTTGATGTTGACAGACATTCAGTACTTC. The chain has TRBV5-1 and TRBJ2-4; TRBD1 might be the D (5 bases). With 1 base removed from V and 8 bases from J, the gap between germline ends came to 10 bases. The germline V gene has CDR1 SGHRS and CDR2 YFSETQ. This CDR3 spans 13 amino acids.

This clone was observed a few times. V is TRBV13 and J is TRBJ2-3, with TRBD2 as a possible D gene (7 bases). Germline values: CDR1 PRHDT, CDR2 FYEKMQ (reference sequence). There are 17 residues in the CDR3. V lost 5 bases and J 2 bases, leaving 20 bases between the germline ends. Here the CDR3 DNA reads TGTGCCAGCAGCCCCCGAAGCGGGAAGGGGGTCACAGATACGCAGTATTTT. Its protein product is CASSPRSGKGVTDTQYF.